A single sample gave rise to the 15 T cell receptor beta chains below, sequenced in a study of type 1 regulatory T cells. What these receptors recognize is not known. TCRdb reanalysed the reads using MiXCR and keeps one entry per CDR3 protein. The data contain roughly 65,000 distinct CDR3 sequences, about 50% of them singletons. Sequenced material: cultured non-Tr1 T cells, either the whole culture or a sorted T cell fraction (not recorded which). These receptors originate from a human donor in good health.

The CDR3 nucleotides read TGTGCCAGCAGCTTAGGCCAGGGCTTTGGCTACACCTTC. Translated: CASSLGQGFGYTF. The genes are TRBV7-9 and TRBJ1-2, with D perhaps TRBD1 (5 bases). The CDR3 extends over 13 amino acids. The V and J ends lost 1 base and 7 bases respectively, with 10 bases between them. Looked up from germline, CDR1 is SEHNR and CDR2 is FQNEAQ (reference sequence).

This chain links TRBV6-1 with TRBJ2-3; 14 nucleotides align to TRBD2. The germline CDR1 and CDR2 sequences are MNHNS and SASEGT. The CDR3 totals 16 residues. V was pared by 4 bases and J by 1 base, with 1 base of the junction left unmatched. The CDR3 is CASSGGLAGGTDTQYF. CDR3 nucleotide sequence: TGTGCCAGCAGTGGGGGACTAGCGGGGGGCACAGATACGCAGTATTTT.

This clonotype came up many times. The chain uses TRBV5-1 and TRBJ1-2, with a possible D match to TRBD1 (6 bases). CDR3 length equals 13 residues. Germline V gene sequence: CDR1 SGHRS, CDR2 YFSETQ. V lost 3 bases, J lost 2 bases, and 8 bases lay in between. In nucleotides, the CDR3 is TGCGCCAGCAGCTACGACAGGAACTATGGCTACACCTTC. Its translation: CASSYDRNYGYTF.

The chain has TRBV3-1 and TRBJ2-4; 10 bases agree with TRBD2. Trimming took 0 bases from V and 0 from J; bases not matched to a gene: 2. The CDR3 runs 17 residues. Germline V gene lookup returns CDR1 LGHDT and CDR2 YNNKEL (reference sequence). The CDR3 sequence is CASSQEGLAVAKNIQYF. CDR3 DNA: TGTGCCAGCAGCCAAGAAGGACTAGCGGTAGCCAAAAACATTCAGTACTTC.

In its sample, this clonotype ranks as medium-sized (0.01 to 0.1%). V is TRBV4-3 and J is TRBJ2-5; 8 bases agree with TRBD1. Germline values: CDR1 LGHNA, CDR2 YSLEER. This CDR3 has 16 residues. V was clipped by 1 base and J by 4 bases; unmatched bases: 8. CDR3 nucleotide sequence: TGCGCCAGCAGCCAAGGGGCTTACAGGGGGACAGAGACCCAGTACTTC. It codes for CASSQGAYRGTETQYF.

The V and J genes are TRBV10-3 and TRBJ2-2; 9 bases are a match to TRBD2. CDR3 length: 15 amino acids. J lost 10 bases, V lost 3 bases, and 9 bases had no gene match. CDR1 is ENHRY and CDR2 is SYGVKD in the germline V gene. For the CDR3, the DNA is TGTGCCATCAGTGAAAGTCTAGCGGGGCCCCAGGAGCTGTTTTTT. Translating gives CAISESLAGPQELFF.

This clonotype was seen more than once but under ten times. This chain joins TRBV6-5 and TRBJ1-1; D gene unclear. Germline lookup yields CDR1 MNHEY and CDR2 SVGAGI. CDR3 size: 14 residues. V gave up 2 bases and J gave up 7 bases, with 14 bases separating them. In DNA, the CDR3 is TGTGCCAGCAGTTACCAAACACATATAAGTGAAGCTTTCTTT. Amino acid sequence: CASSYQTHISEAFF.

This clonotype came up once. The gene calls are TRBV3-1 and TRBJ1-1, with D unclear. Trimming stripped 4 bases from V and 3 bases from J, with 12 bases between. Germline V CDR1 and CDR2: LGHDT, YNNKEL (reference sequence). The CDR3 is 14 amino acids. CDR3 region: CASSRPGRDTEAFF. Here the CDR3 DNA reads TGTGCCAGCAGCCGACCCGGGAGGGACACTGAAGCTTTCTTT.

This clonotype was counted between two and nine times. The chain carries TRBV6-1 and TRBJ1-5, with D perhaps matching TRBD1 (5 bases). V was cut by 8 bases and J by 2 bases, with 13 bases left in between. Germline V gene lookup returns CDR1 MNHNS and CDR2 SASEGT. The CDR3 has 14 residues. The CDR3 DNA is TGTGCCAGCTCGGTTAGGGGCGGCAATCAGCCCCAGCATTTT. It encodes CASSVRGGNQPQHF.

The J gene is TRBJ2-1, the V gene TRBV7-9, with a tentative D call TRBD2 (6 bases). The CDR3 is made up of 13 amino acids. Per germline, CDR1 SEHNR and CDR2 FQNEAQ (reference sequence). V dropped 5 bases and J dropped 9 bases, with 14 bases sitting between them. In DNA, the CDR3 is TGTGCCAGCAGCGTCCAGGAGGGAAGTGAGCAGTTCTTC. Amino acids: CASSVQEGSEQFF.

V is TRBV5-1 and J is TRBJ1-2; the match to TRBD1 covers 8 bases. The junction had 10 bases not matched to a gene; V was cut back by 4 bases and J by 2 bases. Germline values: CDR1 SGHRS, CDR2 YFSETQ. The CDR3 covers 16 residues. The CDR3 spells CASSANTGGRNYGYTF. CDR3 bases: TGCGCCAGCAGCGCCAACACAGGGGGAAGGAACTATGGCTACACCTTC.

This clonotype was counted only a few times. V usage is TRBV11-2 and J usage is TRBJ2-2, with D hard to call. This CDR3 contains 15 residues. V was cut by 1 base and J by 1 base, with 7 bases left in between. Germline V CDR1 and CDR2: SGHAT, FQNNGV. The CDR3, as DNA: TGTGCCAGCAGCTTAGCGGCAGGGAACACCGGGGAGCTGTTTTTT. Translation gives CASSLAAGNTGELFF.

CDR3 bases: TGTGCCACCCCCGGGCGGGGATCGGGAGAGACCCAGTACTTC. It translates to CATPGRGSGETQYF. The V and J genes are TRBV2 and TRBJ2-5, with D possibly TRBD2 on 6 matching bases. CDR3 length equals 14 residues. From germline, CDR1 is SNHLY and CDR2 FYNNEI. V lost 10 bases, J lost 4 bases, and 19 bases lay in between.

The rearrangement links TRBV20-1 to TRBJ1-2; a possible D gene is TRBD1 (6 bases). CDR1 DFQATT and CDR2 SNEGSKA come from the germline V gene (reference sequence). Trimming left V 7 bases short and J 8 bases short, with 14 bases between. The length of the CDR3 is 11 residues. The CDR3 nucleotides read TGCAGTGTACCAGGGGATTGGGGCTACACCTTC. Protein: CSVPGDWGYTF.

The genes are TRBV5-1 and TRBJ1-4; D remains ambiguous. CDR1 and CDR2 (germline): SGHRS, YFSETQ. V gave up 5 bases and J gave up 0 bases, with 11 bases separating them. The CDR3 spans 15 residues. The CDR3 reads CASSALGTTNEKLFF. The CDR3 DNA sequence: TGCGCCAGCAGTGCCTTGGGGACAACTAATGAAAAACTGTTTTTT.